One sample yielded the 9 T cell receptor beta chains listed below, sequenced in a study of blood T cell repertoires in COVID-19 (TCRdb year 2020). Libraries were prepared through the immunoSEQ multiplex PCR assay. TCRdb re-hosts the immuneACCESS table, in-frame sequences only. Its copies lack some clones; in the studies checked, an unresolved V gene accounts for under half of them, and the cause for the rest is not known. Across this sample there are tens of thousands of clones, with roughly nine tenths seen only once. 8% to 9.5% of the sample is taken by the ten largest. Sequencing was carried out using peripheral blood. The receptors originated from a man aged 25-45 years with acute or convalescent COVID-19.

The V gene is TRBV12-5, the J gene TRBJ2-1, with 14 bases aligning to TRBD2. The germline gives CDR1 LGHNT, CDR2 FRNRAP. V shed 3 bases, J shed 1 base, and the junction held 8 bases outside the gene matches. The CDR3 has 19 amino acids. The CDR3 here is CASGFGTSGSMGSYNEQFF. As DNA, the CDR3 is TGTGCTAGTGGTTTTGGGACTAGCGGGAGTATGGGATCCTACAATGAGCAGTTCTTC.

CDR3 bases: TGTGCCAGCAGCTTTCCCGGACTAGCGGGAGACCCTATCGGGGAGCTGTTTTTT. Residues: CASSFPGLAGDPIGELFF. V and J are TRBV5-6 and TRBJ2-2; 13 nucleotides line up with TRBD2. The CDR3 covers 18 residues. In germline, CDR1 is SGHDT, CDR2 YYEEEE. Losses at the gene ends were 2 bases for V and 7 bases for J; bases not matched to a gene: 11. Full variable domain (outside the CDR3, taken from reference TRBV5-6 and TRBJ2-2): DAGVTQSPTHLIKTRGQQVTLRCSPKSGHDTVSWYQQALGQGPQFIFQYYEEEERQRGNFPDRFSGHQFPNYSSELNVNALLLGDSALYLCASSFPGLAGDPIGELFFGEGSRLTVL.

J is TRBJ1-2 and V is TRBV29-1; maybe TRBD1 (5 bases). The CDR3 covers 12 residues. Germline loops: CDR1 SQVTM, CDR2 ANQGSEA. The V end was cut by 0 bases, the J end by 8 bases, with 10 bases between. The CDR3 DNA is TGCAGCGTTGAAGATTCAGGGATCGGCTACACCTTC. This codes for CSVEDSGIGYTF.

The V gene is TRBV12-3 or TRBV12-4, the J gene TRBJ1-1; maybe TRBD1 (5 bases). This CDR3 is 12 amino acids long. The ends were cut back, 10 bases at V and 3 bases at J, with 12 bases in the middle. Here the CDR3 DNA reads TGTGCCACCGCCTGGGGGGACACTGAAGCTTTCTTT. Its protein is CATAWGDTEAFF.

The chain employs TRBV19 and TRBJ2-3, with D perhaps matching TRBD1 (6 bases). This CDR3 region has 14 residues. Between the trimmed V and J ends, which lost 5 bases and 5 bases, there was a span of 14 bases. In germline, CDR1 is LNHDA, CDR2 SQIVND (reference sequence). Written as DNA, the CDR3 is TGTGCCAGTAGTTTCATAAACAGGGAAGATACGCAGTATTTT. Amino acids: CASSFINREDTQYF. The full variable domain, its missing parts supplied by reference TRBV19 and TRBJ2-3, is DGGITQSPKYLFRKEGQNVTLSCEQNLNHDAMYWYRQDPGQGLRLIYYSQIVNDFQKGDIAEGYSVSREKKESFPLTVTSAQKNPTAFYLCASSFINREDTQYFGPGTRLTVL.

This sequence joins TRBV6-5 and TRBJ2-7; D call uncertain. The CDR3 consists of 15 residues. Germline V gene data show CDR1 as MNHEY and CDR2 as SVGAGI. Trimming shortened V by 6 bases and J by 4 bases, and 19 bases separated the two germline ends. CDR3 amino acids: CASSSVLVGAYEQYF. For the CDR3, the DNA is TGTGCCAGCAGCTCCGTTCTTGTGGGCGCTTACGAGCAGTACTTC.

This chain joins TRBV13 and TRBJ2-1; 9 nucleotides line up with TRBD2. Trimming cost V 5 bases and J 4 bases; bases outside gene matches: 9. This CDR3 has 16 amino acids. CDR1 and CDR2 (germline): PRHDT, FYEKMQ (reference sequence). This CDR3 reads CASSALIAGVYNEQFF. In DNA form, the CDR3 reads TGTGCCAGCAGCGCCCTGATAGCGGGAGTTTACAATGAGCAGTTCTTC.

The V call is TRBV2, the J call TRBJ1-4, with D maybe TRBD1 (5 bases). Trimming removed 6 bases from V and 8 bases from J, with 13 bases in between. Germline lookup yields CDR1 SNHLY and CDR2 FYNNEI. CDR3 length: 13 residues. The CDR3 coding sequence is TGTGCCAGCAGAAAAGGGGCAGGGGAAAAACTGTTTTTT. Protein sequence: CASRKGAGEKLFF. Based on the CDR3 plus reference TRBV2 and TRBJ1-4, the full variable domain is EPEVTQTPSHQVTQMGQEVILRCVPISNHLYFYWYRQILGQKVEFLVSFYNNEISEKSEIFDDQFSVERPDGSNFTLKIRSTKLEDSAMYFCASRKGAGEKLFFGSGTQLSVL.

CDR3 nucleotide sequence: TGTGCCACCAGCGGACAGGGGGCAGCTCAGCCCCAGCATTTT. Protein product: CATSGQGAAQPQHF. V usage is TRBV15 and J usage is TRBJ1-5; 11 bases fit TRBD1. This CDR3 spans 14 amino acids. Per the germline V gene, CDR1 is LNHNV and CDR2 is YYDKDF (reference sequence). The V and J ends lost 5 bases and 6 bases, in that order; junction bases with no gene match: 3.